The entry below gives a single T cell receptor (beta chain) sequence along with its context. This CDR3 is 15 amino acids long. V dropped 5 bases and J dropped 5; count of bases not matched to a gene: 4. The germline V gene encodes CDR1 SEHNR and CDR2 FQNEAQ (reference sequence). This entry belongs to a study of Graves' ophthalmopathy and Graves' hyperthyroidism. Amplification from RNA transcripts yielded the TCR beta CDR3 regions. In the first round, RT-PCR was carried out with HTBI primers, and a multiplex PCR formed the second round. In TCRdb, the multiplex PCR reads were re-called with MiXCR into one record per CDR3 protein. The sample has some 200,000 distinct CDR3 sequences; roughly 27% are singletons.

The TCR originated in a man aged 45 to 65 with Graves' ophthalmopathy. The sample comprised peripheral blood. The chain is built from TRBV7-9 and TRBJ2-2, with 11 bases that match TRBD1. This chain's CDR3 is CASSTGTGGTGELFF. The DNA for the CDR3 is TGTGCCAGCAGCACCGGGACAGGGGGGACCGGGGAGCTGTTTTTT. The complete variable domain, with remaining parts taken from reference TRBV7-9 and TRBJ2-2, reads DTGVSQNPRHKITKRGQNVTFRCDPISEHNRLYWYRQTLGQGPEFLTYFQNEAQLEKSRLLSDRFSAERPKGSFSTLEIQRTEQGDSAMYLCASSTGTGGTGELFFGEGSRLTVL.